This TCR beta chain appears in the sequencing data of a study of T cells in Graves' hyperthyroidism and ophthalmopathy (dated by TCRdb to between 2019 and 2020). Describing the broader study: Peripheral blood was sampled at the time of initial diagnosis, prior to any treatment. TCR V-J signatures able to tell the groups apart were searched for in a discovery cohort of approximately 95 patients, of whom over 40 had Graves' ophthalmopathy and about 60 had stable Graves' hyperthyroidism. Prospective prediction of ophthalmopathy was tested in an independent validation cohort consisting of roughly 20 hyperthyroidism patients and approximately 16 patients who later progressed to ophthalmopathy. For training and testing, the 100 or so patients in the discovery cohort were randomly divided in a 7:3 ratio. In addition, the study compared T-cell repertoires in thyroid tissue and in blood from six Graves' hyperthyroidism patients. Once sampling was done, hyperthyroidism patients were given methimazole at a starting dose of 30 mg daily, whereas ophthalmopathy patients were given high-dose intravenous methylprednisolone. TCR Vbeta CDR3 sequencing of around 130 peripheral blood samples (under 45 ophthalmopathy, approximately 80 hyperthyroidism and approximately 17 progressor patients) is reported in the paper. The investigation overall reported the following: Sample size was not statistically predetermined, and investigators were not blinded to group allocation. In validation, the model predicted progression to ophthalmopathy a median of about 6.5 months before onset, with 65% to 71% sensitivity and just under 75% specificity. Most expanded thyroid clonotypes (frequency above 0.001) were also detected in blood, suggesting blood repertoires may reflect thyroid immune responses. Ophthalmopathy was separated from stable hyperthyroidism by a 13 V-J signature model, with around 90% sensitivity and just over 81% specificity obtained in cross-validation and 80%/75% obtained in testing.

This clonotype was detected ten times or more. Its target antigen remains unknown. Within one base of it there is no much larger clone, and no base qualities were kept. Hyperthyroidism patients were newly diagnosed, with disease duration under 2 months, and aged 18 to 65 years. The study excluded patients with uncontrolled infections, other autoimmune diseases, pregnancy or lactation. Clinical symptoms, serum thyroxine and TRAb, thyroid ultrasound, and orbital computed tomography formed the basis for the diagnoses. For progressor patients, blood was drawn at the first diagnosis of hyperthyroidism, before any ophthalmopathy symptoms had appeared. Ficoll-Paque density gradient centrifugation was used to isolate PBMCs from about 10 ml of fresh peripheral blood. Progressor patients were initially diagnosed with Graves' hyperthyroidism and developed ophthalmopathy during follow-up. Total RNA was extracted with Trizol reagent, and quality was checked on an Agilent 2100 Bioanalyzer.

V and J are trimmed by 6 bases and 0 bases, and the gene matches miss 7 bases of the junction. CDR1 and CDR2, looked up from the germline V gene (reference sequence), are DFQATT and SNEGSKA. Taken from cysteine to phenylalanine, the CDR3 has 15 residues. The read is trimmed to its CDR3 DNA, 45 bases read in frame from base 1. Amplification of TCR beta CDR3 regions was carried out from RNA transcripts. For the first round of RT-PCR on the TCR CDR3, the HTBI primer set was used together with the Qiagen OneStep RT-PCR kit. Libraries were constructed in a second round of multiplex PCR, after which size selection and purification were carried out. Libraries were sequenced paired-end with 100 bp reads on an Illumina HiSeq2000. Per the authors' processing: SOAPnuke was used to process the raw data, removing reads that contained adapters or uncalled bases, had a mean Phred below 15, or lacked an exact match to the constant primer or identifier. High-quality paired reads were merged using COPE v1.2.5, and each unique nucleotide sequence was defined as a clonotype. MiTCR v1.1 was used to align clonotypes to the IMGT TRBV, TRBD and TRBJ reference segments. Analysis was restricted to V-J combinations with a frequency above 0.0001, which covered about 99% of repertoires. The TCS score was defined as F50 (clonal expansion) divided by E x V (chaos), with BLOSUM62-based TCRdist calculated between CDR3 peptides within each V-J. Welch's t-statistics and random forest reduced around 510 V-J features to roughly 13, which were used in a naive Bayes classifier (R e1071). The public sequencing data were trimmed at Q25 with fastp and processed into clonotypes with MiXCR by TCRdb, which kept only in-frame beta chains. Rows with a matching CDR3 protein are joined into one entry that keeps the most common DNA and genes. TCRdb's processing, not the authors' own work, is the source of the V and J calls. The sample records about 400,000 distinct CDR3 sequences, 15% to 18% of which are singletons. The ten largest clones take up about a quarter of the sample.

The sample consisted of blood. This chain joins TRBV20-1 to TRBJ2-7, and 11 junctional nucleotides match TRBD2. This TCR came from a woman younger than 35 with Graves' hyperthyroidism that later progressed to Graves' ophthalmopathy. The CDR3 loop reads CSAVGTSGISYEQYF. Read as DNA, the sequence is TGCAGTGCCGTCGGGACTAGCGGCATCTCCTACGAGCAGTACTTC.